This T cell receptor beta chain was sequenced for a study of shared clonotypes between healthy human individuals (dated by TCRdb to the early 2020s). Concerning the study at large: A couple of women and a few men aged 18 to 49 years were included in the cohort. Per donor, three plates each were used for CD4 naive and CD4 memory, two for CD8 naive, and one for CD8 memory. To estimate repertoire size and how much clonotype sharing occurs between individuals, the study deeply sequenced the blood TCR repertoires of about five healthy adults. To increase sequencing depth and limit assay-specific biases, different laboratories used diverse techniques to prepare libraries and sequence TCR repertoires. Per donor, leukapheresis produced somewhere between about 0.9 and 9.5 billion PBMCs.

V has 4 bases trimmed and J has 5 bases trimmed; junction bases matching no gene number 4. The germline V gene encodes CDR1 SGDLS and CDR2 YYNGEE. Including the terminal cysteine and phenylalanine, the CDR3 comprises 13 residues. Of the read, only the CDR3 DNA is kept; its 39 bases are in frame from base 1. Comments on this clone: The antigen it recognizes is unknown. Per-base qualities were not stored, and no clone one base away is much larger.

Using the deep immunoSEQ assay, TCR CDR3 regions were amplified from genomic DNA by multiplex PCR. Genomic DNA extracted from each cell subset was distributed evenly over all wells of several immunoSEQ 96-well plates, and each plate served as one replicate. For sorted subsets, each replicate PCR was loaded with around 200 ng genomic DNA, equivalent to 30,000 or so T cell genomes. Purified libraries were quantified with a Qubit 3.0 fluorometer, sized on a Bioanalyzer 2100, and re-quantified with the KAPA Library Quantification kit. A separate single-read 150-cycle Illumina NextSeq 550 flow cell was used to sequence each immunoSEQ 96-well plate. The original methods were these. Because only junctional sequences without quality scores were contained in the immunoSEQ output, filtering matching that applied to full-length reads could not be performed. To assign V/J genes and CDR3, sequences were annotated against IMGT germline references using PyIR, a Python wrapper for IgBLAST v1.9. Reads with weak V/J assignments (E-value above 1e-6), missing CDR3, stop codons, out-of-frame junctions, or ambiguous translated residues were removed. V3J clonotypes were defined as sequences sharing the same inferred V gene, J gene, and CDR3 amino acid sequence. To compute the percentage overlap between repertoires, the number of shared unique clonotypes was divided by the size of the smaller repertoire. Repertoire richness was assessed with RTK rarefaction, the Chao1 estimator, and Recon v2.1 estimates of unobserved clonotypes. For all TCRbeta clonotypes obtained by the gDNA method from a few donors, generation probabilities were computed with OLGA. TCRdb limited this immuneACCESS table to in-frame rearrangements with V and J called. A share of clones is missing; checked studies link under half to unresolved V genes, and the rest is unexplained. The D gene and trimming were derived from the DNA, and the V and J assignments and clone size from that table. The sample table contains about 680,000 clones; only one count was recorded for roughly 72% of them. The ten largest account for under 2% of the sample.

What the research found in general, with its limitations: Rarefaction of sorted-subset datasets indicated incomplete sequencing despite the large sequencing depth. Across a few donors, around 5% of naive CD4, around 3.3% of naive CD8, around 2.5% of memory CD4, and approximately 0.42% of memory CD8 clonotypes were shared. Sampling was restricted to blood, and TCR repertoires in tissues likely differ from the TCR repertoires found in blood. Larger estimated clonotype richness was generally found for naive subsets than for memory subsets. Pairwise subsampling led to the expectation that sequencing depth would affect the degree of clonotype sharing among donors. Higher generation probabilities were observed for clonotypes shared by all four sorted-subset donors than for non-shared clonotypes. Because the study included a small number of donors, the genetic and exposure-history diversity represented was limited.

The donors were healthy, HIV-negative adults with no recently reported acute infections or vaccinations. Every donor was a Caucasian adult residing in Nashville, Tennessee, USA. CD4+ T cells were enriched by magnetic negative selection, after which naive cells were positively selected on CD45RA and the negative fraction was taken as the memory subset. Blood was collected by leukapheresis, and PBMCs were isolated by Ficoll-Histopaque density gradient centrifugation and then cryopreserved in liquid nitrogen vapor phase. Purity and quantity of every magnetically sorted T cell population were checked by analytical flow cytometry. From each sorted fraction, genomic DNA was isolated and quantified by UV absorbance on a Nanodrop 2000c.

The clonotype comes from a woman aged 25 to 39 in good health. Sequencing input: memory CD4+ T cells sorted from blood. The cell subset or site label on this specimen signifies: CD45RA-negative fraction. The chain is assembled from TRBV9 and TRBJ2-7; 9 central bases correspond to TRBD2. The DNA reads TGTGCCAGCAGCATCGGGACTAGCAACGAGCAGTACTTC. It translates to CASSIGTSNEQYF.